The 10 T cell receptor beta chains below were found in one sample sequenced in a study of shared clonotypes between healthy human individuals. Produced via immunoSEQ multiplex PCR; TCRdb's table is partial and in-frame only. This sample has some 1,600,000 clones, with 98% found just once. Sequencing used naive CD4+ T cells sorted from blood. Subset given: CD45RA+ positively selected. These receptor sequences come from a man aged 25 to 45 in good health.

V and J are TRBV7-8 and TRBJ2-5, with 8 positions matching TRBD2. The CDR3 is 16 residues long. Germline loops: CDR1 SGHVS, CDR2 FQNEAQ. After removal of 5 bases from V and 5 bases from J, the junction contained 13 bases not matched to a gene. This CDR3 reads CASSRKRGTLWETQYF. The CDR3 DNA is TGTGCCAGCAGCCGAAAGCGGGGGACGTTGTGGGAGACCCAGTACTTC. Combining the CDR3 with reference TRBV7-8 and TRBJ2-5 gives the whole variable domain GAGVSQSPRYKVAKRGQDVALRCDPISGHVSLFWYQQALGQGPEFLTYFQNEAQLDKSGLPSDRFFAERPEGSVSTLKIQRTQQEDSAVYLCASSRKRGTLWETQYFGPGTRLLVL.

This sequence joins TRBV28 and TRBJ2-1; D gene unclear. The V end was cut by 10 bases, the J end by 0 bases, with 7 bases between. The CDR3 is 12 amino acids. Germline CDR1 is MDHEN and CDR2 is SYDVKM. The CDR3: CATSLSYNEQFF. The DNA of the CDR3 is TGTGCCACCTCCCTCTCCTACAATGAGCAGTTCTTC.

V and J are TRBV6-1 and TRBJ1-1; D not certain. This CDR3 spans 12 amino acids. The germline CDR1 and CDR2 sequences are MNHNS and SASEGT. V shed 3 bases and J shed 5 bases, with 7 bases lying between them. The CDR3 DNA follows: TGTGCCAGCAGTGATGTGGGGACTGAAGCTTTCTTT. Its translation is CASSDVGTEAFF.

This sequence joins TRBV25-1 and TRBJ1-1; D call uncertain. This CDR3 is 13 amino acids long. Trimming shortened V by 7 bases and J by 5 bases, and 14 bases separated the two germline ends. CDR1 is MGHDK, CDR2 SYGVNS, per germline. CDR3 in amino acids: CASNTILGTEAFF. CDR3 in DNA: TGTGCCAGCAATACCATACTCGGAACTGAAGCTTTCTTT.

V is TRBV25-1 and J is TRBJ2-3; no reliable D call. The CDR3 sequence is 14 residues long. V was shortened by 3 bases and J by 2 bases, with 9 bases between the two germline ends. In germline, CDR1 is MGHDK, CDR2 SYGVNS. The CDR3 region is CASSDRLDTDTQYF. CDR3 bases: TGTGCCAGCAGTGATAGGTTAGACACAGATACGCAGTATTTT. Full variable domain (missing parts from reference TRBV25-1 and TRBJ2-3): EADIYQTPRYLVIGTGKKITLECSQTMGHDKMYWYQQDPGMELHLIHYSYGVNSTEKGDLSSESTVSRIRTEHFPLTLESARPSHTSQYLCASSDRLDTDTQYFGPGTRLTVL.

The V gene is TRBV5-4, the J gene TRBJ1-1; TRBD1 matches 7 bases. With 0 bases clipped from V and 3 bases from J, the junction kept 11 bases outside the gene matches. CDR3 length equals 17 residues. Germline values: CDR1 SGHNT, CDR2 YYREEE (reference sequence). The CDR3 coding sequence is TGTGCCAGCAGCTTGGCCGGGACAGCGCCATCGGACACTGAAGCTTTCTTT. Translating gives CASSLAGTAPSDTEAFF.

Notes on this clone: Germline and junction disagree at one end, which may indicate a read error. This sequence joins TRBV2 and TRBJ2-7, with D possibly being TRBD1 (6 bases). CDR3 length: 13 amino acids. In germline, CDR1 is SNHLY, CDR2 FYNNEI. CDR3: CASSFGQFYGQYF. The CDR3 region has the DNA TGTGCCAGCAGTTTCGGACAGTTCTACGGGCAGTACTTC.

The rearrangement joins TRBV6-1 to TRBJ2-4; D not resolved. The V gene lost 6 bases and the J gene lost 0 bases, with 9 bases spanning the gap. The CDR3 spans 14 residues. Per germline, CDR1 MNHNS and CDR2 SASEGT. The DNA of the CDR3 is TGTGCCAGCAGGCGACCGTCAGCCAAAAACATTCAGTACTTC. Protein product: CASRRPSAKNIQYF.

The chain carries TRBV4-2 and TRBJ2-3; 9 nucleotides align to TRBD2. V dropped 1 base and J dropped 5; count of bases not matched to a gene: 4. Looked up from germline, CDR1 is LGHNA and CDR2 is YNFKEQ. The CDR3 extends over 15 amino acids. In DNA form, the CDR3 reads TGTGCCAGCAGCCAAGTAGCGGGAGCAGGAGATACGCAGTATTTT. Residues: CASSQVAGAGDTQYF.

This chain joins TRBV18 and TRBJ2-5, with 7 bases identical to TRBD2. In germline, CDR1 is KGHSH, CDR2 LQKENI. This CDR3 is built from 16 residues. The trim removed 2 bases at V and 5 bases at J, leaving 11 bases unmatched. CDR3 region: CASSPGASGPRETQYF. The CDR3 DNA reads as TGTGCCAGCTCACCAGGGGCTAGCGGACCGAGGGAGACCCAGTACTTC.